The sequence of this TCR beta chain was determined in a study of blood T cell repertoires in COVID-19. Study background: Samples representing acute and convalescent COVID-19 were sourced from the United States, Italy and Spain.

The assay was immunoSEQ multiplex PCR, and TCRdb's table has in-frame clones only and misses some. The table includes more than 100,000 clones, around 86% detected once. This clonotype was sampled from a woman in her 70s with acute or convalescent COVID-19. Sequencing was performed on peripheral blood.

CDR3 coding DNA: TGCAGCGCCTGGAAGGCGGGGGCTGAGGAGACCCAGTACTTC. Translated, it gives CSAWKAGAEETQYF. The V call is TRBV29-1, the J call TRBJ2-5, with D possibly matching TRBD2 (7 bases). CDR3 length: 14 amino acids. Trimming removed 7 bases from V and 5 bases from J, with 20 bases in between. Germline V gene data show CDR1 as SQVTM and CDR2 as ANQGSEA.